The 3 T cell receptor beta chains listed next were all sequenced from one sample in a study of blood T cells in healthy people across ages. A second PCR, run for about 7 to 11 cycles, used a sample-barcoded 5' primer plus a J-beta primer mix. TCRdb redid the calling of the 5' RACE reads with MiXCR, one entry per CDR3 protein. The profile shows around 800,000 distinct CDR3 sequences, roughly 60% of them singletons. Sequencing was carried out using blood. The receptors were gathered from a man younger than 45 in good health.

This clonotype was observed once. V gene TRBV10-3 combines with J gene TRBJ2-1; either TRBD1 or TRBD2 may supply D (5 bases each). The DNA end lines up better with TRBJ2-7; the J call may be wrong. The CDR3 consists of 16 residues. The germline gives CDR1 ENHRY, CDR2 SYGVKD. The CDR3 sequence: CAISESPGPLYNEQYF. CDR3 DNA sequence: TGTGCCATCAGTGAGTCTCCGGGACCACTCTACAATGAGCAGTACTTC.

The chain employs TRBV11-2 and TRBJ1-1, with TRBD1 as a possible D gene (5 bases). There are 17 residues in the CDR3. V was shortened by 5 bases and J by 1 base, with 20 bases between the two germline ends. Germline values: CDR1 SGHAT, CDR2 FQNNGV. CDR3 nucleotide sequence: TGTGCCAGCAGCCCTACATTCGGGGCACCTCGGAACACTGAAGCTTTCTTT. It codes for CASSPTFGAPRNTEAFF.

The chain has TRBV25-1 and TRBJ1-1, with a weak D call TRBD1 (6 bases). The germline V gene has CDR1 MGHDK and CDR2 SYGVNS. The CDR3 runs to 14 residues. V gave up 6 bases and J gave up 1 base, with 12 bases separating them. The CDR3 DNA follows: TGTGCCAGCAGAAAGACAGGAACGAACACTGAAGCTTTCTTT. Its translation: CASRKTGTNTEAFF. The variable domain in full, with the rest retrieved from reference TRBV25-1 and TRBJ1-1, is EADIYQTPRYLVIGTGKKITLECSQTMGHDKMYWYQQDPGMELHLIHYSYGVNSTEKGDLSSESTVSRIRTEHFPLTLESARPSHTSQYLCASRKTGTNTEAFFGQGTRLTVV.